A single sample is the source of the 28 T cell receptor beta chains below, sequenced in a study of regulatory T cells in long-lasting Graves disease. As for time point: persistent/refractory GD, antithyroid drugs over 5 years with positive TRAb. Generation of the TCR library employed RNA extracted from PBMCs. In building TCR beta libraries, iRepertoire HTBI primers were used together with Arm-PCR of CDR3 regions. TCRdb ran MiXCR on the multiplex PCR reads and lists one entry per CDR3 protein. The repertoire includes under 500,000 distinct CDR3 sequences, 20% of them detected once, and roughly 8% sits in the top ten. Specimen: peripheral blood mononuclear cells (PBMCs), collected when the disease was refractory, from a patient treated with antithyroid drugs. The source of these receptors is a female donor with Graves disease.

This clonotype appeared once. The rearrangement uses TRBV4-1 and TRBJ1-6; TRBD1 matches at 7 bases. V shed 7 bases and J 7 bases; nucleotides not matched to a gene: 7. The CDR3 spans 14 residues. Germline loops: CDR1 MGHRA, CDR2 YSYEKL. Written as DNA, the CDR3 is TGCGCCAGCAAGGCGGGGGGACAGAATTCACCCCTCCACTTT. Translating it yields CASKAGGQNSPLHF.

This clonotype was found once. The chain has TRBV6-2 or TRBV6-3 and TRBJ2-2; 9 bases are a match to TRBD1. The CDR3 consists of 17 residues. Trimming cost V 0 bases and J 6 bases; bases outside gene matches: 8. Germline assignment: CDR1 MNHEY and CDR2 SVGEGT. The CDR3 DNA is TGTGCCAGCAGTTACTCGCTGGGGACAGGGAGGGCCGGGGAGCTGTTTTTT. Translating it yields CASSYSLGTGRAGELFF.

Many counts were recorded for this clonotype. The chain is built from TRBV7-3 and TRBJ1-1; 9 bases are shared with TRBD1. V lost 5 bases to trimming and J lost 5 bases; unmatched junction nucleotides: 9. This CDR3 has 15 amino acids. From germline, CDR1 is SGHTA and CDR2 FQGTGA. The DNA of the CDR3 is TGTGCCAGCAGCCTTACAGGGGGCGCAAAAACTGAAGCTTTCTTT. This codes for CASSLTGGAKTEAFF.

A note on this clonotype: This may be a read error, as it is one base from a much larger clone. The chain uses TRBV6-1 and TRBJ1-1; D possibly corresponds to TRBD1 (5 bases). With 0 bases removed from V and 3 bases from J, the gap between germline ends came to 8 bases. The CDR3 is 14 residues long. CDR1 and CDR2 (germline): MNHNS, SASEGT. CDR3 protein: CASSEAPGDTEAFF. The DNA for the CDR3 is TGTGCCAGCAGTGAAGCGCCGGGGGACACTGAAGCTTTCTTT.

This clonotype was seen a handful of times. The chain is built from TRBV3-1 and TRBJ2-6, with TRBD2 identical over 7 bases. CDR1 is LGHDT, CDR2 YNNKEL, per germline (reference sequence). This CDR3 has 17 amino acids. Losses at the gene ends were 6 bases for V and 0 bases for J; bases not matched to a gene: 8. Here the CDR3 reads CASRLVGGSSGANVLTF. Here the CDR3 DNA reads TGTGCCAGCAGATTGGTGGGGGGGAGCTCTGGGGCCAACGTCCTGACTTTC.

The rearrangement uses TRBV30 and TRBJ1-1, with D maybe TRBD1 (6 bases). Trimming stripped 3 bases from V and 4 bases from J, with 12 bases between. The CDR3 totals 13 residues. The germline V gene encodes CDR1 GTSNPN and CDR2 SVGIG (reference sequence). This chain's CDR3 is CAWSKGGGTEAFF. The CDR3 region has the DNA TGTGCCTGGAGCAAGGGGGGGGGCACTGAAGCTTTCTTT.

This clonotype showed up just a few times. The chain couples TRBV7-6 to TRBJ2-2; a possible D gene is TRBD2 (6 bases). V was pared by 5 bases and J by 1 base, with 17 bases between. Germline V gene lookup returns CDR1 SGHVS and CDR2 FNYEAQ. The CDR3 is 17 residues long. CDR3 in amino acids: CASSPHPAGGNTGELFF. In DNA, the CDR3 is TGTGCCAGCAGCCCGCATCCCGCCGGGGGGAACACCGGGGAGCTGTTTTTT.

Concerning this clonotype itself: At one boundary the junction diverges from the germline segment, which might be a read error. The chain employs TRBV7-2 and TRBJ2-7, with D perhaps given as TRBD1 or TRBD2 (6 bases each). The CDR3 length is 14 residues. Germline CDR1 and CDR2: SGHTA and FQGNSA. The DNA of the CDR3 is TGCGCCAGCAGCTGGGGGCCGGGGGCCTACGAGCAGTACTTC. It is translated as CASSWGPGAYEQYF.

The V gene is TRBV7-9, the J gene TRBJ2-1, with a possible D match to TRBD2 (5 bases). Trimming cost V 5 bases and J 7 bases, with 15 bases left between them. Germline V gives CDR1 SEHNR, CDR2 FQNEAQ (reference sequence). There are 14 residues in the CDR3. The chain's CDR3 is CASSLYSRGNEQFF. DNA of the CDR3: TGTGCCAGCAGCCTATATTCTCGGGGAAATGAGCAGTTCTTC.

This clonotype has at least ten counts. This chain links TRBV18 with TRBJ1-6; maybe TRBD1 (6 bases). V shed 6 bases and J shed 9 bases, with 15 bases lying between them. Looked up from germline, CDR1 is KGHSH and CDR2 is LQKENI. This CDR3 region has 14 residues. CDR3 loop: CASSRLAGVSPLHF. CDR3 sequence (DNA): TGTGCCAGCTCGCGGCTGGCAGGGGTTTCACCCCTCCACTTT.

This clonotype came up many times. The J gene is TRBJ2-7, the V gene TRBV27; 9 bases map to TRBD1. The junction had 3 bases not matched to a gene; V was cut back by 2 bases and J by 4 bases. CDR1 MNHEY and CDR2 SMNVEV come from the germline V gene (reference sequence). The CDR3 is made up of 14 amino acids. This CDR3 reads CASSLRQGEYEQYF. CDR3 DNA: TGTGCCAGCAGTTTACGACAGGGGGAATACGAGCAGTACTTC.

The chain recombines TRBV11-2 with TRBJ2-5, with TRBD1 matching over 10 bases. V shed 3 bases and J 3 bases; nucleotides not matched to a gene: 4. The CDR3 spans 15 residues. CDR1 is SGHAT and CDR2 is FQNNGV in the germline V gene. CDR3 region: CASSFLDRGKETQYF. CDR3 DNA sequence: TGTGCCAGCAGCTTCCTGGACAGGGGGAAAGAGACCCAGTACTTC.

The V gene is TRBV11-2, the J gene TRBJ2-1, with 7 bases aligning to TRBD2. The trim removed 0 bases at V and 6 bases at J, leaving 5 bases unmatched. This CDR3 spans 15 amino acids. The germline CDR1 and CDR2 sequences are SGHAT and FQNNGV. CDR3 DNA sequence: TGTGCCAGCAGCTTAGATCAAGGACTAGGCAATGAGCAGTTCTTC. Amino acid sequence: CASSLDQGLGNEQFF.

In DNA form, the CDR3 reads TGTGCCAGCAGCGTAGAAACAGGGGGCACTGAAGCTTTCTTT. It codes for CASSVETGGTEAFF. V usage is TRBV9 and J usage is TRBJ1-1; 8 bases are shared with TRBD1. In germline, CDR1 is SGDLS, CDR2 YYNGEE. This CDR3 comprises 14 residues. Trimming took 0 bases from V and 4 from J; bases not matched to a gene: 2. Drawing the rest from reference TRBV9 and TRBJ1-1, the complete variable domain is DSGVTQTPKHLITATGQRVTLRCSPRSGDLSVYWYQQSLDQGLQFLIQYYNGEERAKGNILERFSAQQFPDLHSELNLSSLELGDSALYFCASSVETGGTEAFFGQGTRLTVV.

The chain combines TRBV19 with TRBJ2-2; D ambiguous. The CDR3 contains 16 residues. Germline CDR1 reads LNHDA; CDR2 reads SQIVND (reference sequence). Trimming cost V 6 bases and J 3 bases, with 17 bases left between them. The CDR3 DNA is TGTGCCAGTAGCCGTCAACACGCGTCGGACACCGGGGAGCTGTTTTTT. Residues: CASSRQHASDTGELFF.

The genes are TRBV28 and TRBJ2-4; D is ambiguous. From germline, CDR1 is MDHEN and CDR2 SYDVKM. This CDR3 contains 13 residues. Trimming removed 6 bases at V and 5 bases at J, with 11 bases between. The CDR3 is CASSKTRENIQYF. For the CDR3, the DNA is TGTGCCAGCAGCAAAACGAGAGAAAACATTCAGTACTTC.

This clonotype was observed a few times. This rearrangement joins TRBV10-3 to TRBJ1-5, with D uncertain. The V gene's germline CDR1 is ENHRY and CDR2 SYGVKD. The ends were cut back, 4 bases at V and 5 bases at J, with 9 bases in the middle. This CDR3 region has 13 residues. This CDR3 reads CAISVENYQPQHF. CDR3 nucleotide sequence: TGTGCCATCAGTGTGGAAAACTATCAGCCCCAGCATTTT.

This clonotype was counted between two and nine times. V gene TRBV6-1 combines with J gene TRBJ2-4, with D possibly matching TRBD1 (5 bases). The CDR3 length is 18 residues. Per germline, CDR1 MNHNS and CDR2 SASEGT. Trimming removed 1 base from V and 0 bases from J, with 16 bases in between. CDR3 amino acids: CASSEGPTVYLAKNIQYF. CDR3 nucleotide sequence: TGTGCCAGCAGTGAAGGACCGACAGTCTACCTAGCCAAAAACATTCAGTACTTC.

This clonotype has more than one count but fewer than ten. J is TRBJ2-7 and V is TRBV27, with 11 bases that match TRBD2. The V gene's germline CDR1 is MNHEY and CDR2 SMNVEV (reference sequence). The CDR3 has 10 amino acids. The CDR3 spells CDQLAGDQYF. The CDR3 DNA is TGTGACCAACTAGCGGGAGATCAGTACTTC.

A single count supports this clonotype. A read error is possible here, since a much larger clone lies one base away. This chain connects TRBV28 to TRBJ2-2; tentative D call: TRBD1 (5 bases). The CDR3 is made up of 13 amino acids. The V end lost 8 bases, the J end lost 0 bases, and 7 bases lay between the germline ends. Germline V lookup: CDR1 MDHEN, CDR2 SYDVKM. CDR3 residues: CASQGANTGELFF. In DNA, the CDR3 is TGTGCCAGCCAGGGTGCGAACACCGGGGAGCTGTTTTTT.

This clonotype was detected a few times. A much larger clone lies a single base off, so this may be a read error. The chain employs TRBV28 and TRBJ2-5, with TRBD1 matching over 10 bases. Germline lookup yields CDR1 MDHEN and CDR2 SYDVKM. J lost 3 bases, V lost 6 bases, and 7 bases had no gene match. This CDR3 has 15 residues. The CDR3 loop reads CASRFRDRGEETQYF. DNA for the CDR3: TGTGCCAGCAGGTTTAGGGACAGGGGAGAAGAGACCCAGTACTTC.

This clonotype was seen at least ten times. The CDR3 loop is CASARAPEGELFF. Written as DNA, the CDR3 is TGCGCCAGCGCCCGAGCGCCAGAGGGGGAGCTGTTTTTT. The V and J genes are TRBV5-1 and TRBJ2-2, with D unresolved. V was cut by 7 bases and J by 8 bases, with 15 bases left in between. The CDR3 extends over 13 amino acids. Germline CDR1 and CDR2: SGHRS and YFSETQ.

This clonotype has a handful of counts. This chain joins TRBV28 and TRBJ2-3, with D maybe TRBD2 (5 bases). Germline CDR1 MDHEN, CDR2 SYDVKM. V shed 7 bases and J shed 8 bases, with 16 bases lying between them. The CDR3 extends over 13 amino acids. The CDR3 here is CASTPRTLGTQYF. DNA of the CDR3: TGTGCCAGCACACCCAGGACTCTCGGTACGCAGTATTTT.

This chain links TRBV6-1 with TRBJ2-1; 10 nucleotides align to TRBD1. The length of the CDR3 is 18 residues. Trimming removed 6 bases from V and 7 bases from J; junction bases left unmatched: 18. CDR1 is MNHNS, CDR2 SASEGT, per germline. CDR3 DNA sequence: TGTGCCAGCAGCGGTAGCACCTTGATTGCGGGACAGGGGAATGAGCAGTTCTTC. Its protein is CASSGSTLIAGQGNEQFF.

This clonotype has a count of ten or more. The chain employs TRBV20-1 and TRBJ2-7; 10 nucleotides agree with TRBD2. Losses at the gene ends were 3 bases for V and 6 bases for J; bases not matched to a gene: 5. This CDR3 spans 13 amino acids. CDR1 and CDR2 (germline): DFQATT, SNEGSKA (reference sequence). This CDR3 reads CSARASGRGEQYF. The CDR3 coding sequence is TGCAGTGCTAGGGCTAGCGGGAGAGGCGAGCAGTACTTC.

This clonotype was observed at least ten times. The J gene is TRBJ2-7, the V gene TRBV19; D unclear. The CDR3 contains 15 residues. The V gene's germline CDR1 is LNHDA and CDR2 SQIVND (reference sequence). V lost 9 bases and J 5 bases, leaving 23 bases between the germline ends. CDR3 sequence reads: CASPNLQSPLDEQYF. Here the CDR3 DNA reads TGTGCCAGCCCCAACTTACAGTCCCCCCTTGACGAGCAGTACTTC.

V is TRBV25-1 and J is TRBJ2-7; 11 nucleotides align to TRBD2. V shed 5 bases and J 7 bases; nucleotides not matched to a gene: 7. This CDR3 is 14 amino acids long. CDR1 and CDR2 from the germline V gene are MGHDK and SYGVNS. The CDR3 DNA reads TGTGCCAGCAGTCCACTAGCGGGAGTTCGGGAGCAGTACTTC. Translating gives CASSPLAGVREQYF.

This clonotype was seen ten or more times. The chain links TRBV12-3 or TRBV12-4 to TRBJ2-7; 7 bases line up with TRBD1. The CDR3 length is 12 residues. The V gene end was trimmed by 6 bases and the J gene end by 6 bases; junction bases not matched to a gene: 5. The CDR3 bases are TGTGCCAGCAGAACAGGGGCAGGCGAGCAGTACTTC. Translating gives CASRTGAGEQYF.